Each of the 6 T cell receptor beta chains below was sequenced from the same sample in a study of graft-versus-host responses after intestinal transplantation. No antigen has been identified for these receptors. TCRdb keeps only in-frame clones here, not all; method: immunoSEQ multiplex PCR. The table lists about 89,000 clones, about 95% of them singletons. The sample consisted of unstimulated CD4+ T cells sorted from spleen or lymph node cells, taken before transplant. These receptors all stem from a human donor who was the organ donor for an intestinal transplant.

This chain links TRBV19 with TRBJ2-3, with D perhaps given as TRBD1 or TRBD2 (5 bases each). From germline, CDR1 is LNHDA and CDR2 SQIVND (reference sequence). The CDR3 is made up of 14 amino acids. Trimming cost V 2 bases and J 2 bases, with 8 bases left between them. The CDR3 sequence: CASSILGPTDTQYF. CDR3 DNA: TGTGCCAGTAGTATACTGGGACCCACAGATACGCAGTATTTT.

This rearrangement joins TRBV2 to TRBJ1-6; D is unclear. The V end lost 6 bases, the J end lost 8 bases, and 14 bases lay between the germline ends. This CDR3 has 14 residues. Germline CDR1 and CDR2: SNHLY and FYNNEI. The CDR3 DNA reads as TGTGCCAGCAGACGGTATGGGCTGGATTCACCCCTCCACTTT. It translates to CASRRYGLDSPLHF.

The chain links TRBV5-1 to TRBJ2-7; no reliable D call. The CDR3 runs 14 residues. Germline loops: CDR1 SGHRS, CDR2 YFSETQ. Trimming took off 1 base at V and 5 bases at J, with 13 bases between the two ends. The CDR3 nucleotides read TGCGCCAGCAGCTTGCGTCCAGACTGGGACGAGCAGTACTTC. This codes for CASSLRPDWDEQYF.

In regard to this clone: Other DNA sequences in the sample encode the same CDR3. This chain joins TRBV19 and TRBJ2-1; D is possibly TRBD1 or TRBD2 (5 bases each). The germline V and J ends were trimmed by 8 bases and 7 bases, with 18 bases remaining between them. The CDR3 totals 14 residues. The germline CDR1 and CDR2 sequences are LNHDA and SQIVND (reference sequence). CDR3 bases: TGTGCCAGTCGACAAGACGGGACGGGGAATGAGCAGTTCTTC. Its protein is CASRQDGTGNEQFF.

This chain's CDR3 is CASINLDTQYF. CDR3 DNA: TGTGCCAGCATCAACCTCGATACGCAGTATTTT. V is TRBV6-6 and J is TRBJ2-3, with D unclear. The germline V gene has CDR1 MNHNY and CDR2 SVGAGI (reference sequence). This CDR3 has 11 amino acids. The V end lost 7 bases, the J end lost 6 bases, and 8 bases lay between the germline ends.

The chain is built from TRBV11-3 and TRBJ1-5; TRBD1 aligns across 9 bases. Trimming took 4 bases from V and 3 from J; bases not matched to a gene: 1. The germline V gene has CDR1 SGHNT and CDR2 YENEEA. This CDR3 region has 14 residues. CDR3 nucleotides: TGTGCCAGCAGCTGGGACAGGGACAATCAGCCCCAGCATTTT. Protein sequence: CASSWDRDNQPQHF.